This TCR beta chain was captured in a study of beta chain features in type 1 diabetes. This clone showed up just a few times. Its specificity is unknown. Broader study findings: Researchers reported that naive, central memory and Treg TCRB repertoires appeared more similar in patients than in healthy donors. When VDJ junctions were examined, type 1 diabetes patients showed fewer insertions and more deletions.

Expressed TCRB transcripts were sequenced because the entire RNA isolate underwent reverse transcription. Generated by immunoSEQ multiplex PCR, the TCRdb table keeps only in-frame clones and is missing some. This table has hundreds of thousands of clones, 7.5% to 10% appearing once. Germline CDR1 reads GTSNPN; CDR2 reads SVGIG (reference sequence). The CDR3 is 12 residues long. With 4 bases removed from V and 7 bases from J, the gap between germline ends came to 13 bases. Sequenced: naive CD4+ T cells from blood. This receptor was identified in a woman in her late teens or twenties in good health. The V call is TRBV30, the J call TRBJ1-2, with D possibly being TRBD1 (5 bases). This CDR3 reads CAWIRGLGGYTF. CDR3 sequence (DNA): TGTGCCTGGATAAGGGGCCTTGGTGGCTACACCTTC.